The present entry profiles one TCR beta chain with its context. The data are from a study of CD8+CD57+ T cells in acquired aplastic anemia. Overall study: When averaged, DNA from sorted CD4+ and CD8+ cells came to 3 to 3.5 ug.

Genomic DNA, the template, was used for profiling of the TCR beta VDJ and CDR3. TCRdb called the reads again in MiXCR, with one record for every CDR3 protein. Here the sample spans some 150,000 distinct CDR3 sequences, around two fifths being singletons. Per germline, CDR1 MGHRA and CDR2 YSYEKL. The CDR3 runs to 20 residues. The V gene end was trimmed by 1 base and the J gene end by 0 bases; junction bases not matched to a gene: 15. This sequence joins TRBV4-1 and TRBJ2-1; 7 bases align to TRBD2. The sequence was obtained from a human donor in good health, serving as a control. Sample: sorted CD4+, CD8+, or CD8+CD57+ T cells (not recorded which) from PBMCs. The CDR3 DNA reads TGCGCCAGCAGCCAAGTTCCTGTCATCTCCGGGGGGAGCTCCTACAATGAGCAGTTCTTC. Its translation is CASSQVPVISGGSSYNEQFF.